The 13 T cell receptor beta chains reported below all come from one sample, sequenced in a study of blood T cell repertoires in COVID-19. TCRdb keeps only in-frame clones here, not all; method: immunoSEQ multiplex PCR. Here the sample spans roughly 100,000 clones, roughly 80% being singletons. The sample comprised peripheral blood. These receptors came from a woman in her 70s with acute or convalescent COVID-19.

The chain links TRBV5-8 to TRBJ1-5; D unresolved. Germline CDR1 reads SGHTS; CDR2 reads YDEGEE. V gave up 9 bases and J gave up 2 bases, with 24 bases separating them. The CDR3 is 17 amino acids. The CDR3 DNA reads TGTGCCACGGCTCGCGGGGATTCTGGTATAGGCAATCAGCCCCAGCATTTT. Translated: CATARGDSGIGNQPQHF.

This chain joins TRBV11-3 and TRBJ2-2, with 7 bases matching TRBD1. Unmatched junction bases numbered 6, after V lost 5 bases and J lost 3 bases. The CDR3 consists of 15 residues. Germline V CDR1 and CDR2: SGHNT, YENEEA. CDR3 amino acids: CASSRGQVDTGELFF. The CDR3 DNA follows: TGTGCCAGCAGCCGAGGACAGGTTGACACCGGGGAGCTGTTTTTT. The whole variable domain, remainder taken from reference TRBV11-3 and TRBJ2-2, is EAGVVQSPRYKIIEKKQPVAFWCNPISGHNTLYWYLQNLGQGPELLIRYENEEAVDDSQLPKDRFSAERLKGVDSTLKIQPAELGDSAVYLCASSRGQVDTGELFFGEGSRLTVL.

The V and J genes are TRBV9 and TRBJ2-5; 10 bases are shared with TRBD2. The CDR3 consists of 16 residues. Germline assignment: CDR1 SGDLS and CDR2 YYNGEE. Trimming cost V 1 base and J 5 bases; bases outside gene matches: 8. DNA of the CDR3: TGTGCCAGCAGCGTAAGGGAGCGGGGGGGTAAGGAGACCCAGTACTTC. Encoded protein: CASSVRERGGKETQYF.

The rearrangement joins TRBV7-2 to TRBJ2-2, with unresolved D. Germline V gene sequence: CDR1 SGHTA, CDR2 FQGNSA. The CDR3 contains 16 residues. Between the trimmed V and J ends, which lost 5 bases and 5 bases, there was a span of 18 bases. The CDR3 sequence is CASSSQVGASTGELFF. The CDR3 DNA reads TGTGCCAGCAGCAGCCAAGTGGGCGCGAGTACCGGGGAGCTGTTTTTT.

The CDR3 protein is CASSWELGSQASTF. Here the CDR3 DNA reads TGCGCCAGCAGCTGGGAGCTTGGATCGCAGGCGTCCACCTTC. The chain recombines TRBV5-1 with TRBJ1-2; D uncertain. V lost 3 bases and J lost 13, with 22 bases in between. The CDR3 spans 14 residues. CDR1 SGHRS and CDR2 YFSETQ come from the germline V gene. The full variable domain, in which reference TRBV5-1 and TRBJ1-2 provide the parts outside the CDR3, is KAGVTQTPRYLIKTRGQQVTLSCSPISGHRSVSWYQQTPGQGLQFLFEYFSETQRNKGNFPGRFSGRQFSNSRSEMNVSTLELGDSALYLCASSWELGSQASTFGSGTRLTVV.

V is TRBV5-6 and J is TRBJ1-6; D remains unclear. V was cut by 0 bases and J by 7 bases, with 5 bases left in between. The CDR3 runs to 13 residues. CDR1 SGHDT and CDR2 YYEEEE come from the germline V gene. The CDR3 bases are TGTGCCAGCAGCTTGGCCGCGAATTCACCCCTCCACTTT. Amino acids: CASSLAANSPLHF.

The chain recombines TRBV5-1 with TRBJ1-1, with D possibly matching TRBD1 (6 bases). The germline V gene has CDR1 SGHRS and CDR2 YFSETQ. V shed 6 bases and J shed 0 bases, with 15 bases lying between them. This CDR3 comprises 15 residues. Written as DNA, the CDR3 is TGCGCCAGCATGAGGGACATCTTCATGAACACTGAAGCTTTCTTT. Its protein is CASMRDIFMNTEAFF.

A single count supports this clone. V is TRBV2 and J is TRBJ2-2; D unclear. This CDR3 region has 16 residues. V was pared by 10 bases and J by 1 base, with 19 bases between. CDR1 is SNHLY, CDR2 FYNNEI, per germline. The DNA of the CDR3 is TGTGCCACCCCTCGGTTAAAGATCAAGAACACCGGGGAGCTGTTTTTT. Residues: CATPRLKIKNTGELFF.

CDR3 residues: CASSLGGHNEQYF. The CDR3 DNA reads as TGTGCCAGCAGCTTGGGCGGGCATAACGAGCAGTACTTC. The chain carries TRBV5-5 and TRBJ2-7, with D maybe TRBD2 (5 bases). Trimming removed 0 bases from V and 5 bases from J, with 9 bases in between. CDR3 size: 13 residues. Germline V lookup: CDR1 SGHKS, CDR2 YYEKEE (reference sequence).

The gene calls are TRBV5-4 and TRBJ1-6; D unclear. Germline V gene sequence: CDR1 SGHNT, CDR2 YYREEE (reference sequence). The V and J ends lost 0 bases and 6 bases respectively, with 10 bases between them. The CDR3 contains 15 residues. CDR3 DNA: TGTGCCAGCAGCTTGGCGTCCAGGCTTAATTCACCCCTCCACTTT. Translated, it gives CASSLASRLNSPLHF.

CDR3 protein: CAISVTVDYNEQFF. The CDR3 nucleotides are TGTGCCATCAGTGTGACAGTGGATTACAATGAGCAGTTCTTC. The rearrangement links TRBV10-3 to TRBJ2-1; tentative D call: TRBD1 (5 bases). CDR3 size: 14 residues. V was trimmed by 4 bases and J by 4 bases, leaving 11 bases between them. CDR1 ENHRY and CDR2 SYGVKD come from the germline V gene.

This rearrangement joins TRBV7-2 to TRBJ2-1; 7 bases map to TRBD2. V lost 8 bases and J lost 11; bases outside the gene matches: 21. CDR1 is SGHTA and CDR2 is FQGNSA in the germline V gene. This CDR3 spans 16 amino acids. The CDR3 sequence is CASSGSSGATGGKQFF. CDR3 DNA: TGTGCCAGCTCCGGGAGTAGCGGTGCGACCGGGGGGAAGCAGTTCTTC.

V is TRBV27 and J is TRBJ1-5; D is unclear. The CDR3 has 16 residues. The V gene's germline CDR1 is MNHEY and CDR2 SMNVEV (reference sequence). V was clipped by 5 bases and J by 5 bases, with 19 bases between them. CDR3 region: CASSPRGYDWDQPQHF. The CDR3 bases are TGTGCCAGCAGTCCCCGGGGATACGACTGGGATCAGCCCCAGCATTTT.